This is a list of T cell receptor beta chains from one sample in a study of T cell repertoires in cytomegalovirus infection. TCRdb called the reads again in MiXCR, with one record for every CDR3 protein. The table includes 370,000 or so distinct CDR3 sequences, about a third detected once. The antigens these receptors bind are not known. The material was cultured PBMCs, obtained from culture after CMV antigen stimulation. Source of these receptors: a human donor in good health (CMV status not recorded). Some clones in this sample may be carry-over from other donors' samples. The CDR3 runs from the conserved cysteine through the conserved F or W. A D gene is named only where the DNA matches it firmly. Clone size, where shown, is once, few, many, or a class for clones that have expanded.

d_gene	v_gene	abundance	j_gene	CDR3nt	CDR3aa
NA	TRBV19	NA	TRBJ2-2	TGTGCCAGTAGTATACTAGCCGGGGAGCTGTTTTTT	CASSILAGELFF
NA	TRBV12-3/TRBV12-4	few	TRBJ2-3	TGTGCCAGCAGTTTAGACTCGTCAGGCGATACGCAGTATTTT	CASSLDSSGDTQYF
NA	TRBV10-3	NA	TRBJ2-5	TGTGCCATCATAGAAACCCTGGGAGAGACCCAGTACTTC	CAIIETLGETQYF
NA	TRBV11-2	NA	TRBJ1-6	TGTGCCAGCAGCTCGCGCGCCGGGATTTATAATTCACCCCTCCACTTT	CASSSRAGIYNSPLHF
NA	TRBV7-2	NA	TRBJ2-1	TGTGCCAGCGGGGGTACTAGTAGCTCCTATGAGCAGTTCTTC	CASGGTSSSYEQFF
NA	TRBV6-2/TRBV6-3	NA	TRBJ1-1	TGTGCCAGCAGCCCCCCCAGGGGTCGGATGAACACTGAAGCTTTCTTT	CASSPPRGRMNTEAFF
NA	TRBV4-3	few	TRBJ1-4	TGCGCCAGCAGCCGAGGGGGGGCGGGTGAAAAACTGTTTTTT	CASSRGGAGEKLFF
NA	TRBV6-2/TRBV6-3	NA	TRBJ2-3	TGTGCCAGCAGGGACCGGACGGTGCACACAGATACGCAGTATTTT	CASRDRTVHTDTQYF
NA	TRBV11-3	few	TRBJ2-2	TGTGCCAGCAGCCCAAATCCCGGGGAGCTGTTTTTT	CASSPNPGELFF
NA	TRBV4-1	few	TRBJ1-1	TGCGCCAGCAGCCAAGACCCAGGACGGACTGAAGCTTTCTTT	CASSQDPGRTEAFF
NA	TRBV4-1	few	TRBJ2-7	TGCGCCAGCAGCGAGCCGGGACTGGAGCAGTACTTC	CASSEPGLEQYF
NA	TRBV12-3/TRBV12-4	few	TRBJ1-2	TGTGCCAGCAGTTTGAGTCCAGGGAAGGTCTATGGCTACACCTTC	CASSLSPGKVYGYTF
NA	TRBV6-5	NA	TRBJ1-2	TGTGCCAGCAGTTACTCGGTTGGGGCGCGGGTTGGTGGCTACACCTTC	CASSYSVGARVGGYTF
NA	TRBV7-3	NA	TRBJ2-1	TGTGCCAGCAGCTTCGCGGGCCACAATGAGCAGTTCTTC	CASSFAGHNEQFF
NA	TRBV6-8	few	TRBJ1-3	TGTGCCAGCAGTTACTCGGAGGGAACCTCTGGAAACACCATATATTTT	CASSYSEGTSGNTIYF
TRBD2	TRBV15	NA	TRBJ2-3	TGTGCCACCAGCAGAGATCGGGTAGCGGGGGGCGAATATACGCAGTATTTT	CATSRDRVAGGEYTQYF
NA	TRBV2	NA	TRBJ2-6	TGTGCCAGCAGTGAGCAAGGAACCTCTGGGGCCAACGTCCTGACTTTC	CASSEQGTSGANVLTF
NA	TRBV7-2	NA	TRBJ1-2	TGTGCCAGCAGCCCGACGGATGGCTACACCTTC	CASSPTDGYTF
NA	TRBV12-3/TRBV12-4	few	TRBJ2-7	TGTGCCAGCAGTTTGATCGGGTACGAGCAGTACTTC	CASSLIGYEQYF
NA	TRBV25-1	NA	TRBJ1-4	TGTGCCAGCAGTTTCAGGGGCGGGGGAACTAATGAAAAACTGTTTTTT	CASSFRGGGTNEKLFF
TRBD1	TRBV4-1	NA	TRBJ1-2	TGCGCCAGCAGCCGGTCGGACAGGGTCGATGGCTACACCTTC	CASSRSDRVDGYTF
NA	TRBV19	few	TRBJ2-7	TGTGCCAGTAGTATTTCAGGGCTTTCTTCCTACGAGCAGTACTTC	CASSISGLSSYEQYF
NA	TRBV2	NA	TRBJ1-4	TGTGCCAGCAGCGGGGGGCAGGGGCGACTCTGGGCAACTAATGAAAAACTGTTTTTT	CASSGGQGRLWATNEKLFF
NA	TRBV2	NA	TRBJ1-5	TGTGCCAGCAGAACAGGGTCGGGCAGCAATCAGCCCCAGCATTTT	CASRTGSGSNQPQHF
TRBD1	TRBV25-1	NA	TRBJ1-1	TGTGCCAGCAGCACAGGGGCCTACTCTGAAGCTTTCTTT	CASSTGAYSEAFF
TRBD2	TRBV9	few	TRBJ2-5	TGTGCCAGCAGCGTAGATAGCGGGGAGACCCAGTACTTC	CASSVDSGETQYF
NA	TRBV19	few	TRBJ1-1	TGTGCCAGTAGTATTGGGTTAACAGGGTTCGGTGAAGCTTTCTTT	CASSIGLTGFGEAFF
TRBD1	TRBV7-9	NA	TRBJ2-1	TGTGCCAGCAGCTCACCTGGTGACAGGGTCGAGCAGTTCTTC	CASSSPGDRVEQFF
NA	TRBV7-2	few	TRBJ2-3	TGTGCCAGCAGCTTACGGTCACCTACTAGCACAGATACGCAGTATTTT	CASSLRSPTSTDTQYF
NA	TRBV6-1	NA	TRBJ2-4	TGTGCCAGCAGACTCCCGGTGGGACTGGGAGCCAAAAACATTCAGTACTTC	CASRLPVGLGAKNIQYF
NA	TRBV7-3	NA	TRBJ2-3	TGTGCCAGCAGCTTAGGTATTGGGAGTCGAGATACGCAGTATTTT	CASSLGIGSRDTQYF
TRBD1	TRBV11-2	few	TRBJ1-1	TGTGCCAGCAGCTTCCGACAGGGGGCCTCCGTGAACACTGAAGCTTTCTTT	CASSFRQGASVNTEAFF
NA	TRBV30	few	TRBJ1-5	TGTGCCTGGAGTGTGCTTAGCAATCAGCCCCAGCATTTT	CAWSVLSNQPQHF
NA	TRBV6-6	NA	TRBJ1-1	TGTGCCACCCGGGGGAACACTGAAGCTTTCTTT	CATRGNTEAFF
TRBD1	TRBV7-8	NA	TRBJ1-5	TGTGCCAGCAGCGGGACAGGTACTCGCAATCAGCCCCAGCATTTT	CASSGTGTRNQPQHF
TRBD1	TRBV11-2	NA	TRBJ1-2	TGTGCCAGCAGCCCTCGGGACAGCATCTATGGCTACACCTTC	CASSPRDSIYGYTF
NA	TRBV12-3/TRBV12-4	NA	TRBJ1-1	TGTGCCAGCAGGTTCGGGTCTACGAGCACTGAAGCTTTCTTT	CASRFGSTSTEAFF
NA	TRBV27	NA	TRBJ2-1	TGTGCCAGCAGTGAAACCCCGACAGTGGGAGAGCAGTTCTTC	CASSETPTVGEQFF
TRBD2	TRBV6-1	few	TRBJ2-3	TGTGCCAGCACCAGAAGGGGAGGGCGGGAGGCGCAGTATTTT	CASTRRGGREAQYF
TRBD1	TRBV5-5	NA	TRBJ1-5	TGTGCCAGCAGCCAGGGGGAGGTTCAGCCCCAGCATTTT	CASSQGEVQPQHF
TRBD2	TRBV6-1	NA	TRBJ2-1	TGTGCCAGCAGTCGCCTAGCGGGAGGGGTTAATGAGCAGTTCTTC	CASSRLAGGVNEQFF